The rows below give T cell receptor beta chains drawn from one sample of a study of T-cell memory formation after mild COVID-19. From the 5' RACE reads, TCRdb called clonotypes with MiXCR, one entry per CDR3 protein. Counted here are approximately 480,000 distinct CDR3 sequences, over 15% occurring once; the ten biggest clones make up 9% to 15%. Specimen: PBMCs or a T cell subset sorted from them (not recorded which). These TCRs come from an adult woman who had mild COVID-19 (a few samples of this study predate the infection). Cell type and time point are not known. Both conserved end residues are part of each CDR3. A D gene is named only where the DNA matches it firmly.

cdr3_length,d_call,j_call,v_call,cdr3_aa
16,TRBD1,TRBJ1-1,TRBV11-3,CGSSLRGTGIRTEAFF
16,TRBD2,TRBJ2-5,TRBV12-3/TRBV12-4,CASSFGTGGPGETQYF
18,-,TRBJ1-2,TRBV7-9,CASSPPQPFARPPDGYTF
16,-,TRBJ2-1,TRBV14,CASSEDWGMVHNEQFF
14,-,TRBJ2-2,TRBV7-8,CASSPQGPAGELFF
17,-,TRBJ2-5,TRBV5-6,CASSLTLVGLGIETQYF
14,TRBD2,TRBJ2-1,TRBV5-6,CASTGLAGINEQFF
13,TRBD2,TRBJ2-3,TRBV20-1,CSASGRVTDTQYF
17,TRBD2,TRBJ2-3,TRBV24-1,CATSDPGTSGGTDTQYF
15,-,TRBJ1-1,TRBV4-3,CASSLAQGLNTEAFF
14,TRBD2,TRBJ2-5,TRBV7-9,CASSSPGLAETQYF
15,TRBD1,TRBJ2-1,TRBV5-1,CASSLAEGGPGEQFF
13,TRBD1,TRBJ1-2,TRBV18,CASSPTRQGGYTF
16,TRBD1,TRBJ2-7,TRBV10-3,CAISETRDRKSYEQYF
13,-,TRBJ1-2,TRBV5-1,CASSLEQGGGYTF
15,-,TRBJ2-3,TRBV7-8,CASSLGTAARDTQYF
15,TRBD2,TRBJ2-7,TRBV9,CASSVGASGVYEQYF
15,-,TRBJ2-2,TRBV5-1,CASSLKDPGAGELFF
14,-,TRBJ2-1,TRBV6-5,CASSYMGEADEQFF
15,-,TRBJ2-7,TRBV9,CASSVDADPSYEQYF
12,-,TRBJ2-2,TRBV4-1,CASLLPAGELFF
14,-,TRBJ1-1,TRBV20-1,CSASSWVGGTEAFF
15,TRBD1,TRBJ2-1,TRBV23-1,CASSPLTDRASEQFF
13,-,TRBJ1-1,TRBV11-2,CASSLKRNTEAFF
14,-,TRBJ1-1,TRBV30,CAWRARVVAGAAFF
12,-,TRBJ2-5,TRBV7-3,CASRKPGETQYF
16,TRBD2,TRBJ2-3,TRBV7-3,CASSLDLAGGTDTQYF
16,TRBD2,TRBJ2-1,TRBV7-2,CASSLVGGGSYNEQFF
19,TRBD1,TRBJ2-2,TRBV12-3/TRBV12-4,CASRKGWGQSGRNDGELFF
16,-,TRBJ1-2,TRBV7-9,CASSPPGQTANYGYTF
13,-,TRBJ1-1,TRBV30,CAWSRGVNTEAFF
13,-,TRBJ1-2,TRBV7-2,CASSLGRRAGYTF
15,-,TRBJ2-2,TRBV11-3,CASSLGGLAIGELFF
15,TRBD1,TRBJ2-7,TRBV6-2/TRBV6-3,CASKRTGGEIYEQYF
14,-,TRBJ1-1,TRBV30,CAWEATLGGTEAFF
17,TRBD2,TRBJ2-1,TRBV4-2,CASSQAGAGGPDNEQFF
17,TRBD1,TRBJ1-1,TRBV4-3,CVSNEGYSGTGNTEAFF
12,-,TRBJ2-1,TRBV3-1,CASSQRGGLQFF
15,-,TRBJ2-1,TRBV6-2/TRBV6-3,CASIVPGQVVNEQFF
15,TRBD2,TRBJ2-7,TRBV4-2,CASSQVTSRMYEQYF
13,TRBD1,TRBJ2-7,TRBV5-1,CASNRDRANEQYF
17,TRBD1,TRBJ1-1,TRBV18,CASSPDRGIGPKTEAFF
14,-,TRBJ2-1,TRBV24-1,CATSDLSSNNEQFF
14,TRBD2,TRBJ2-7,TRBV29-1,CSGILADQTYEQYF